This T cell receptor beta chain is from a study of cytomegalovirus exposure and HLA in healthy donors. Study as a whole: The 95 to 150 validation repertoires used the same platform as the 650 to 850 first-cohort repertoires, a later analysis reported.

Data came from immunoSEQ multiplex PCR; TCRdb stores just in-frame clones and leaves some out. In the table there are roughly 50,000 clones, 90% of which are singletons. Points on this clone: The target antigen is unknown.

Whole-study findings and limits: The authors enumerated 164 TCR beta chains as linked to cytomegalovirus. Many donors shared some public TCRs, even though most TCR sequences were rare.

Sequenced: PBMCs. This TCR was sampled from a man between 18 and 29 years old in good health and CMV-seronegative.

The DNA of the CDR3 is TGCGCCAGCAGTGAAACAGGGACAGGAAAGAACACTGAAGCTTTCTTT. This encodes CASSETGTGKNTEAFF. V gene TRBV10-2 combines with J gene TRBJ1-1; 8 bases line up with TRBD1. The CDR3 consists of 16 residues. Germline V gene sequence: CDR1 WSHSY, CDR2 SAAADI. The J segment lost 1 base and the V segment lost 3 bases, leaving 7 bases of the junction unmatched.